This T cell receptor (beta chain) was documented in a study of blood T cell repertoires in COVID-19. About the research overall: Material from acute and convalescent COVID-19 was sourced from the United States, Italy and Spain. PBMCs, B-cell-depleted T cells, or T cells were the source of the cDNA or gDNA that made up the material.

How the authors handled the data: Reference gene primer amplification gave nucleated cell count estimates. Some clones are missing from TCRdb's copy, which holds only in-frame ones; the method was immunoSEQ multiplex PCR. V and J calls and clone size are given by that table; D and trimming were obtained from the DNA. The sample records around 260,000 clones, 85% being singletons. As for this clone: The same CDR3 also results from other DNA sequences found in this sample.

The germline gives CDR1 SGHRS, CDR2 YFSETQ. The CDR3 is 15 residues long. J gave up 1 base and V 5 bases, and 4 bases lay outside the gene matches. This TCR came from a human donor in a cohort sampled during active COVID-19. The chain employs TRBV5-1 and TRBJ2-1, with 9 bases that match TRBD2. Sample: peripheral blood. CDR3 bases: TGCGCCAGCAGTTATAGCGGGAGTTCCTACAATGAGCAGTTCTTC. This codes for CASSYSGSSYNEQFF.